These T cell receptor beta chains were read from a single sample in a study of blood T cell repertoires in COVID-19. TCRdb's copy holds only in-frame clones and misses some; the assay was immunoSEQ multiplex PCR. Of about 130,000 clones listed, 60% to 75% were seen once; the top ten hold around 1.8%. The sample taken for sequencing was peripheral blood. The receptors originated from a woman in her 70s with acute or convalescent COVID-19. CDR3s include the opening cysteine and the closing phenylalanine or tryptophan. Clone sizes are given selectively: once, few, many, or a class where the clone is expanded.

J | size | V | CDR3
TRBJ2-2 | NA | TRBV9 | CASSEGLADGELFF
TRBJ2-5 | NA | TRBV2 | CASSRLAGGPGGETQYF
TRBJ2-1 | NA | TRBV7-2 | CASSFSQGARYNEQFF
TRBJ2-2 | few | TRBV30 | CACHARAANTGELFF
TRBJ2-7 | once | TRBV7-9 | CASRGPSGEQYF
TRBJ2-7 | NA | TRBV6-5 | CASSTRQGSYEQYF
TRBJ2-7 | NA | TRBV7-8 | CASSPQAGGQGEQYF
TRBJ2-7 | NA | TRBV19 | CASSQLRQGGSYEQYF
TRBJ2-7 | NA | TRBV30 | CAWRHIGSLHEQYF
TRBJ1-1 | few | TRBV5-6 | CASSFRQNLLGAFF
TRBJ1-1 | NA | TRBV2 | CASRRQGRDTEAFF
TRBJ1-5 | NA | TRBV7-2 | CASSTDRFGQPQHF
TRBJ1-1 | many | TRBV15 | CATSRVGGRSEAFF
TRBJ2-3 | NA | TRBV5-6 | CASSRGLSGSTDTQYF
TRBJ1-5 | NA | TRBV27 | CASSLAGTGLSQPQHF
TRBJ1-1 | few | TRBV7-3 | CASSLTRTGQAFF
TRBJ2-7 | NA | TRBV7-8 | CASSLSGDYEQYF
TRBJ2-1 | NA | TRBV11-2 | CASSLYGGSSNEQFF
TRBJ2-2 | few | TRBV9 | CASSVTRLTNTGELFF
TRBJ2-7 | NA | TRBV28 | CASSSTYEQYF
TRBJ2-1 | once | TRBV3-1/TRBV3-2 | CASSQISSLTEQFF
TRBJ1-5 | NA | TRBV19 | CASSRQENQPQHF
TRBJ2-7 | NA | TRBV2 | CASSVTGYEQYF
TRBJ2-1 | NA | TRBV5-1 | CASSLASSYNEQFF